What follows describes a single T cell receptor beta chain. Its antigen is currently unknown. Assay: immunoSEQ multiplex PCR; the TCRdb copy retains only in-frame clones and omits some. This table has about 330,000 clones, around 86% appearing once. These donors were members of the 120-subject validation cohort, a group separate from the approximately 620-subject first cohort. From germline, CDR1 is SGHTA and CDR2 FQGNSA. Trimming shortened V by 2 bases and J by 0 bases, and 8 bases separated the two germline ends. There are 14 residues in the CDR3. These data come from a study of cytomegalovirus exposure and HLA in healthy donors. Study conclusions and caveats: The classifier, whose performance was assessed in both the original and validation cohorts, reportedly diagnosed cytomegalovirus status with high specificity and sensitivity. The study found most TCR sequences rare, yet found some public TCRs in many donors. Altogether, 164 TCR beta chains were recorded as cytomegalovirus-associated.

This receptor was obtained from a young woman in good health and CMV-seronegative. The V gene is TRBV7-2, the J gene TRBJ2-7, with D tentatively TRBD2 (6 bases). Sequencing was performed on PBMCs. The CDR3 reads CASSLMRGSYEQYF. The CDR3 DNA reads TGTGCCAGCAGCTTAATGCGGGGCTCCTACGAGCAGTACTTC. Full variable domain (missing parts from reference TRBV7-2 and TRBJ2-7): GAGVSQSPSNKVTEKGKDVELRCDPISGHTALYWYRQSLGQGLEFLIYFQGNSAPDKSGLPSDRFSAERTGGSVSTLTIQRTQQEDSAVYLCASSLMRGSYEQYFGPGTRLTVT.